The TCR beta chain described here comes from a study of cytomegalovirus exposure and HLA in healthy donors. Germline V lookup: CDR1 MNHNS, CDR2 SASEGT. CDR3 length equals 17 residues. Trimming left V 3 bases short and J 0 bases short, with 14 bases between. Points from the study as a whole: The investigators catalogued 160 or so TCR beta chains as cytomegalovirus-associated. For most TCR sequences rarity was the rule, although some public TCRs occurred in many donors.

Comments on this clone: Its antigen is unidentified.

It was with 60 Vbeta and 13 Jbeta primers that the PCR ran. The table came from immunoSEQ multiplex PCR; TCRdb's copy has only in-frame clones and leaves some out. The table lists 70,000 to 95,000 clones, roughly 58% of them singletons. The chain uses TRBV6-1 and TRBJ1-4; D may be TRBD1 (5 bases). The specimen sequenced was PBMCs. The sequence was collected from a woman aged 25-40 years in good health and CMV-seropositive. This chain's CDR3 is CASSDLGEGATNEKLFF. The CDR3 nucleotides are TGTGCCAGCAGTGACCTAGGGGAGGGTGCAACTAATGAAAAACTGTTTTTT.